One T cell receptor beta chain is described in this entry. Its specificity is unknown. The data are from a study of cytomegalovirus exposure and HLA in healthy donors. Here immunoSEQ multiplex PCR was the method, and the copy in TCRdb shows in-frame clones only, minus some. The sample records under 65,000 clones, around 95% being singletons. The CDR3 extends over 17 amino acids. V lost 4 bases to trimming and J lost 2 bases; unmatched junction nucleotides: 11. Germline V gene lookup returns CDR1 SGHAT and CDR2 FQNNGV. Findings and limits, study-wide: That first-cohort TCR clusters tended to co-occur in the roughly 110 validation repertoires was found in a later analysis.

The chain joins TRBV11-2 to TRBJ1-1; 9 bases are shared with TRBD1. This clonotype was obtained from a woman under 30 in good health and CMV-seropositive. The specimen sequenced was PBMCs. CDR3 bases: TGTGCCAGCAGCTCCGTCCCGGGACAGGGCCTTAACACTGAAGCTTTCTTT. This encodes CASSSVPGQGLNTEAFF.